The present entry profiles one T cell receptor beta chain with its context. This entry comes from a study of PD-L1 blockade in urothelial cancer. For the study at large: Patients' atezolizumab regimen, 1,200 mg intravenously every 3 weeks, began in the mid-2010s. Samples of blood were analyzed 3 weeks (second dose) and 6 weeks after treatment start.

CDR1 and CDR2 from the germline V gene are SGHTA and FQGNSA. The CDR3 is 15 residues long. J gave up 9 bases and V 5 bases, and 6 bases lay outside the gene matches. TCRdb's table, derived via immunoSEQ multiplex PCR, lists solely in-frame clones and lacks some. The data show tens of thousands of clones, around 79% seen once. The time point: pretreatment peripheral blood. Diagnoses among patients were locally advanced or metastatic urothelial carcinoma. The chain recombines TRBV7-2 with TRBJ2-1, with 14 positions matching TRBD2. The sample in question was PBMCs, obtained around atezolizumab (anti-PD-L1) treatment. This clonotype was sampled from a man between 70 and 80 years old with urothelial cancer. This CDR3 reads CASSVTSGRAGEQFF. For the CDR3, the DNA is TGTGCCAGCAGCGTGACTAGCGGGAGGGCAGGTGAGCAGTTCTTC.